The next 6 T cell receptor beta chains were all read from a single sample in a study of beta chain features in type 1 diabetes. Study results and limitations: In every one of the four CD4+ subsets, TCRB CDR3s were moderately but significantly shorter in Type 1 diabetes patients.

TCRB transcripts that were expressed got sequenced, as all of the isolated RNA had been reverse transcribed. Assay used: immunoSEQ multiplex PCR; TCRdb lists only in-frame clones, some missing. Of 600,000 to 750,000 clones listed, about an eighth are singletons. These receptors have no known antigen. Sequencing was done on a sample of naive CD4+ T cells from blood. Receptors were obtained from a man aged 25-45 years with type 1 diabetes.

This clone showed up just a few times. The CDR3 bases are TGTGCCTGGAGTCGGACCCCACCAGATACGCAGTATTTT. Protein sequence: CAWSRTPPDTQYF. This sequence joins TRBV30 and TRBJ2-3, with D uncertain. The CDR3 runs to 13 residues. Germline values: CDR1 GTSNPN, CDR2 SVGIG (reference sequence). V dropped 2 bases and J dropped 4 bases, with 10 bases sitting between them. The full variable domain, completed using reference TRBV30 and TRBJ2-3, is SQTIHQWPATLVQPVGSPLSLECTVEGTSNPNLYWYRQAAGRGLQLLFYSVGIGQISSEVPQNLSASRPQDRQFILSSKKLLLSDSGFYLCAWSRTPPDTQYFGPGTRLTVL.

This clone was observed a few times. The chain combines TRBV11-2 with TRBJ2-1; D is possibly TRBD1 (6 bases). CDR1 and CDR2 from the germline V gene are SGHAT and FQNNGV. V lost 1 base, J lost 1 base, and 8 bases lay in between. CDR3 size: 15 residues. The CDR3 sequence: CASSLGTGSYNEQFF. As DNA, the CDR3 is TGTGCCAGCAGCTTAGGTACAGGGTCCTACAATGAGCAGTTCTTC. The entire variable domain, with the rest obtained from reference TRBV11-2 and TRBJ2-1, is as follows: EAGVAQSPRYKIIEKRQSVAFWCNPISGHATLYWYQQILGQGPKLLIQFQNNGVVDDSQLPKDRFSAERLKGVDSTLKIQPAKLEDSAVYLCASSLGTGSYNEQFFGPGTRLTVL.

The chain is built from TRBV6-6 and TRBJ1-6; D is uncertain. There are 15 residues in the CDR3. The V gene's germline CDR1 is MNHNY and CDR2 SVGAGI (reference sequence). Trimming removed 10 bases at V and 5 bases at J, with 18 bases between. The CDR3 nucleotides read TGTGCCACCCAGGCCGGTGATTGGGATAATTCACCCCTCCACTTT. It codes for CATQAGDWDNSPLHF.

The sample holds a few counts of this clone. The chain couples TRBV11-2 to TRBJ2-7; 8 bases align to TRBD1. Per the germline V gene, CDR1 is SGHAT and CDR2 is FQNNGV. J was trimmed by 5 bases and V by 2 bases; bases with no gene match: 8. CDR3 size: 15 residues. CDR3 DNA: TGTGCCAGCAGCTTAATTTGGCAGGGGGCCCACGAGCAGTACTTC. Translated, it gives CASSLIWQGAHEQYF.

This clone was seen a handful of times. V and J are TRBV7-2 and TRBJ2-3, with D possibly being TRBD1 (6 bases). CDR3 length equals 14 residues. Germline V gives CDR1 SGHTA, CDR2 FQGNSA. V dropped 5 bases and J dropped 6 bases, with 15 bases sitting between them. The CDR3 protein is CASSNDRSLDTQYF. CDR3 coding DNA: TGTGCCAGCAGCAACGACAGGTCCCTCGATACGCAGTATTTT.

The genes are TRBV13 and TRBJ2-3; D possibly corresponds to TRBD1 (6 bases). This CDR3 comprises 14 residues. Between the trimmed V and J ends, which lost 2 bases and 2 bases, there was a span of 8 bases. Looked up from germline, CDR1 is PRHDT and CDR2 is FYEKMQ (reference sequence). For the CDR3, the DNA is TGTGCCAGCAGCTTAAACAGGGCCACAGATACGCAGTATTTT. Protein sequence: CASSLNRATDTQYF.